This T cell receptor (beta chain) appears in the sequencing data of a study of technical replicates of blood from a handful of donors. The protocol was immunoSEQ multiplex PCR, while the TCRdb copy is restricted to in-frame clones and leaves out a portion. The sample shows some 13,000 clones, roughly nine tenths of them seen only once. In germline, CDR1 is LNHDA, CDR2 SQIVND (reference sequence). With V trimmed by 6 bases and J by 7 bases, 4 bases remained unmatched. This CDR3 region has 13 residues. The sequencing input was PBMCs. V is TRBV19 and J is TRBJ2-2, with 8 bases aligning to TRBD1. The clonotype was recovered from a human donor in good health. CDR3 residues: CASRGQGVGELFF. For the CDR3, the DNA is TGTGCCAGTAGAGGACAGGGAGTCGGGGAGCTGTTTTTT.